This entry describes one T cell receptor (beta chain). It has no known antigen specificity. Qualities for individual bases were not recorded, and no much larger clone is one base off. This sample is part of a study of human T cells and chemical hapten exposure (dated by TCRdb to the early 2020s). For context, the study as a whole: For sensitization, 2% DPC in acetone was applied to a 2 cm by 2 cm area of upper inner arm skin. The libraries were sequenced as a pool, and the TCR yield per sample differed mostly because of small variations in library volumes within the pool. Twenty-nine alopecia patients gave blood for TCR sequencing at one to four time points (pre-sensitization, 2, 6 and 24 weeks). Throughout the approximately 24-week study period, patients were also given weekly therapeutic DPC doses on the scalp. Alopecia areata with under or over 50% scalp involvement, alopecia totalis and alopecia universalis were represented in the patient cohort, which was mostly female. This study followed changes in the peripheral blood TCR repertoire in vivo during primary and secondary sensitization of alopecia patients to the hapten diphenylcyclopropenone (DPC). Patch testing was done on the upper back using Finn chambers containing 0.01% DPC, and results were scored after 6 days according to International Contact Dermatitis Research Group standards. Blood samples were taken from patients before sensitization (week 0) and then at 2, 6 and about 24 weeks after DPC sensitization. What the study reported, not specific to this receptor: Repeated subsampling changed both the strength of the expansion versus patch-test correlation and the threshold at which that correlation became significant. Patch test score was positively correlated with the number of PT1 expanded TCRs, with significance at thresholds 8, 16 and 32 but not at 4. Significantly more large CDR3 similarity clusters were formed by expanded TCRs than by pre-sensitization or healthy control sets, consistent with antigen-driven responses. The number of TCRs above 1 in 1000 frequency did not change with DPC sensitization; there was no evidence of global repertoire structure alterations. All patients had alopecia, a presumed autoimmune disease, so their immune response might differ from that of healthy individuals.

Library method: RACE. Sequencing used a NextSeq 500. During library preparation, unique molecular identifiers were attached to individual cDNA molecules so that TCRs could be counted in a quantitative, reproducible way. Both TCR alpha and TCR beta chains were sequenced from each blood RNA sample. Turning to the authors' computational methods: The median number of TCRs per sample was 95,638, ranging from roughly 20,000 to 700,000. The Decombinator software suite was used to annotate the V, J and CDR3 of the TCR reads. For the PS versus PT1 abundance plots, all samples were subsampled to the same number of TCRs (28,000). Expanded TCRs were defined as absent before sensitization and observed at least eight times at the 2-week time point. TCRdb cleaned the public reads at Q25 with fastp, built clones with MiXCR and kept in-frame beta chains. Records with the same CDR3 protein are collapsed into one entry carrying the most frequent genes and DNA. The V and J calls were determined by TCRdb, not by the authors. This sample comprises around 150,000 distinct CDR3 sequences, roughly 15% of them detected only once. 1.7% of the sample is in the top ten clones.

The germline V gene yields SGDLS for CDR1 and YYNGEE for CDR2. V and J lose 2 bases and 5 bases, and a span of 17 bases separates them. Taken from cysteine to phenylalanine, the CDR3 has 16 residues. Left in the record is the CDR3 DNA by itself, 48 bases read in frame from the first base. The time point label corresponds to: patch test 1, 2 weeks after DPC sensitization. The treatment or condition label of this sample denotes: therapeutic diphenylcyclopropenone sensitization with weekly scalp DPC. At each patch-test visit, blood was drawn before the patch test was applied. Eligible patients were aged 18 to 70, diagnosed with alopecia, deemed suitable for DPC therapy, and excluded if pregnant. Total RNA was extracted from unfractionated whole blood that had been collected in Tempus Blood RNA tubes.

This chain is built from TRBV9 and TRBJ2-1; TRBD1 is possibly the D segment (6 matching bases). The sequencing used whole blood, collected in connection with sensitization to the hapten diphenylcyclopropenone (DPC). This sequence originates from a woman in her 30s with alopecia areata. Some clones in this sample may be carry-over from other donors' samples. The CDR3 reads CASSVGTLGPHNEQFF. The nucleotide sequence reads TGTGCCAGCAGCGTTGGGACATTGGGGCCCCACAATGAGCAGTTCTTC.